These 5 T cell receptor beta chains originate from one sample sequenced in a study of identical twins (dated by TCRdb to the mid-2010s). To prepare the library, 5' RACE was applied. The instrument was an Illumina HiSeq 2000. Through fastp at Q25 and MiXCR, TCRdb rebuilt clones from the public reads, retaining in-frame beta chains. Each CDR3 protein appears once, grouped with its most common genes and DNA. The sample table lists roughly 250,000 distinct CDR3 sequences, 11% to 15% of them with a count of one. Approximately 10% of the sample goes to the ten largest clones. Specimen: memory (CD45RO+) T cells sorted from blood. The intended sense of this specimen's cell subset or site label: CD45RO+ enriched T cells. The source is a young woman in good health.

This clonotype was seen more than once but under ten times. This rearrangement joins TRBV5-1 to TRBJ1-1; 8 bases are a match to TRBD1. In germline, CDR1 is SGHRS, CDR2 YFSETQ. The CDR3 runs to 13 residues. Unmatched junction bases numbered 9, after V lost 4 bases and J lost 10 bases. CDR3 sequence reads: CASSPTDRELAFF. CDR3 bases: TGCGCCAGCAGCCCGACGGACAGGGAGTTAGCTTTCTTT.

Worth noting for this clonotype: Since a much larger clone is just one base distant, this may be a read error. V and J are TRBV14 and TRBJ2-5; 8 positions match TRBD2. Germline CDR1 SGHDN, CDR2 FVKESK. This CDR3 has 16 residues. J lost 2 bases, V lost 2 bases, and 7 bases had no gene match. As DNA, the CDR3 is TGTGCCAGCAGCCAAATACTAGCGGTGGCTCAAGAGACCCAGTACTTC. Amino acids: CASSQILAVAQETQYF.

The genes are TRBV6-1 and TRBJ2-1, with 7 nucleotides matching TRBD2. With 8 bases clipped from V and 2 bases from J, the junction kept 6 bases outside the gene matches. CDR1 is MNHNS and CDR2 is SASEGT in the germline V gene. CDR3 length: 14 residues. DNA of the CDR3: TGTGCCAGCGCTAGCGGATTAACCTACAATGAGCAGTTCTTC. Its protein is CASASGLTYNEQFF.

This clonotype was counted at least ten times. The chain links TRBV25-1 to TRBJ1-2, with TRBD1 matching over 8 bases. CDR3 size: 15 residues. Germline V CDR1 and CDR2: MGHDK, SYGVNS. The V segment lost 1 base and the J segment 1 base; nucleotides outside the gene matches: 2. CDR3 protein: CASSESTGGNYGYTF. Written as DNA, the CDR3 is TGTGCCAGCAGTGAATCAACAGGGGGTAACTATGGCTACACCTTC.

The rearrangement joins TRBV5-1 to TRBJ2-5; 11 bases agree with TRBD2. There are 17 residues in the CDR3. The J segment lost 4 bases and the V segment lost 4 bases, leaving 12 bases of the junction unmatched. CDR1 is SGHRS and CDR2 is YFSETQ in the germline V gene. In nucleotides, the CDR3 is TGCGCCAGCAGCCCGGGGGCTAGCGGGAGGAGTGGAGAGACCCAGTACTTC. The encoded protein is CASSPGASGRSGETQYF.